This T cell receptor (beta chain) came from a study of glioma-infiltrating T cells after dendritic cell vaccination. Clones were read by immunoSEQ multiplex PCR, and TCRdb kept only the in-frame ones, dropping some. The table has 85,000 to 110,000 clones, around 81% seen once. V lost 5 bases and J lost 9; bases outside the gene matches: 4. Looked up from germline, CDR1 is SGHTA and CDR2 is FQGNSA. The CDR3 runs 14 residues. The chain carries TRBV7-2 and TRBJ2-1, with TRBD2 matching over 13 bases. Material: blood, obtained before dendritic cell vaccination. This receptor was obtained from a human donor with glioblastoma. The chain's CDR3 is CASSLRTSGSEQFF. DNA of the CDR3: TGTGCCAGCAGCCTCCGGACTAGCGGGAGTGAGCAGTTCTTC.